This entry is about one TCR beta chain. This sample is part of a study of technical replicates of blood from several donors. Repertoires were generated with immunoSEQ multiplex PCR, while TCRdb's copy carries only in-frame clones and drops some. Of tens of thousands of clones listed, approximately 93% were seen once; the top ten hold roughly 5%. This TCR was sampled from a human donor in good health. Some clones in this sample may be carry-over from other donors' samples. The specimen was PBMCs.

The chain's CDR3 is CASSGQGAWYGYTF. CDR3 sequence (DNA): TGTGCCAGCAGTGGACAGGGGGCATGGTATGGCTACACCTTC. The rearrangement links TRBV5-6 to TRBJ1-2; 11 nucleotides align to TRBD1. The germline gives CDR1 SGHDT, CDR2 YYEEEE. This CDR3 has 14 amino acids. Trimming at V came to 5 bases and at J to 5 bases, leaving 5 bases not matched to a gene.